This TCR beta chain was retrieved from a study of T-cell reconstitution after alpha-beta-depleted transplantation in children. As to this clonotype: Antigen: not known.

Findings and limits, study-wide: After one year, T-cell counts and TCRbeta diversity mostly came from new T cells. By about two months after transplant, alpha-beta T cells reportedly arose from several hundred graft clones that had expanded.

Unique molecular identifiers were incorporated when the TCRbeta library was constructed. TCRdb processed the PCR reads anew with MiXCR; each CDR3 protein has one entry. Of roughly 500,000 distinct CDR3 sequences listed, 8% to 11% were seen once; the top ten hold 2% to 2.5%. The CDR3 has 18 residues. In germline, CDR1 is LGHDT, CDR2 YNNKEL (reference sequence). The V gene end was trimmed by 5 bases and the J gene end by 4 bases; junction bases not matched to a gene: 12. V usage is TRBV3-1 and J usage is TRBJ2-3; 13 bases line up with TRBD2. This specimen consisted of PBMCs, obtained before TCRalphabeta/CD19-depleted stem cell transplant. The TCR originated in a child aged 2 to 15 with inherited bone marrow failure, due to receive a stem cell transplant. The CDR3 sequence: CASSNELTSGRGADTQYF. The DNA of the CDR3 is TGTGCCAGCAGCAACGAGCTCACTAGCGGGAGGGGAGCAGATACGCAGTATTTT.